This entry is about one T cell receptor beta chain. Its specificity is unknown. The data originate from a study of metastatic and nonmetastatic thyroid tumors. Study details: Malignant thyroid and benign thyroid patients provided blood and tumor or nodule tissue whose repertoires were compared.

Regarding the study as a whole: According to reports, the diversity of TCR beta was significantly higher in malignant thyroid tumors than in benign nodules, and this held in both blood and tumor samples.

Before thyroid surgery, none of the patients had received any treatment. Original processing notes: The study's classifier, a distant-metastasis tool for papillary thyroid cancer, was built using CDR3 differences across clinicopathological groups. Using MiXCR, TCRdb reanalyzed the PCR reads. Here the V and J calls rest on TCRdb's processing, not on the authors' analysis. Of 40,000 to 55,000 clones listed, under 20% are singletons. V was trimmed by 0 bases and J by 2 bases, leaving 17 bases between them. The germline gives CDR1 DFQATT, CDR2 SNEGSKA (reference sequence). This CDR3 spans 16 amino acids. This receptor was identified in a female donor with papillary thyroid cancer or a benign thyroid nodule (not recorded which). Some clones in this sample may be carry-over from other donors' samples. Sequenced material: blood. The rearrangement uses TRBV20-1 and TRBJ2-7, with D tentatively TRBD2 (6 bases). CDR3 nucleotide sequence: TGCAGTGCTAGAGATCGATTGGAGGGATTCGCCTACGAGCAGTACTTC. Translation: CSARDRLEGFAYEQYF.